Shown below are 12 T cell receptor beta chains from a single sample sequenced in a study of PD-L1 blockade in urothelial cancer. The time point: pretreatment peripheral blood. Sequenced by immunoSEQ multiplex PCR; TCRdb stores in-frame clones only, minus some. In the table there are some 90,000 clones, roughly 90% of which are singletons. The sequences come from PBMCs, collected around atezolizumab (anti-PD-L1) treatment. The source is a woman aged 80 or older with urothelial cancer.

V is TRBV19 and J is TRBJ1-5, with no clear D. Germline CDR1 and CDR2: LNHDA and SQIVND (reference sequence). The CDR3 runs 12 residues. V was trimmed by 0 bases and J by 12 bases, leaving 9 bases between them. In DNA form, the CDR3 reads TGTGCCAGTAGTATAGATGAACAGATCCAGCATTTT. Translating it yields CASSIDEQIQHF.

The chain carries TRBV2 and TRBJ2-2, with TRBD1 identical over 8 bases. Looked up from germline, CDR1 is SNHLY and CDR2 is FYNNEI. The J segment lost 1 base and the V segment lost 7 bases, leaving 8 bases of the junction unmatched. There are 16 residues in the CDR3. The chain's CDR3 is CASKRSGQVNTGELFF. In DNA, the CDR3 is TGTGCCAGCAAAAGGTCGGGACAGGTGAACACCGGGGAGCTGTTTTTT.

This clone was observed a single time. The chain links TRBV1 to TRBJ1-3; TRBD1, the D gene given by the table, was not confirmed from the DNA. TRBV1 is a listed pseudogene. The CDR3 is 16 amino acids. The chain's CDR3 is CTSSHRQGLAGNTIYF. CDR3 DNA: TGCACCAGCAGCCACAGGCAGGGATTGGCTGGAAACACCATATATTTT.

The rearrangement joins TRBV4-2 to TRBJ2-1; 10 nucleotides line up with TRBD2. The junction had 11 bases not matched to a gene; V was cut back by 1 base and J by 5 bases. The CDR3 has 18 residues. Germline V CDR1 and CDR2: LGHNA, YNFKEQ. The CDR3 protein is CASSQVGTSDLLDNEQFF. The CDR3 nucleotides are TGTGCCAGCAGCCAAGTGGGGACTAGCGACTTGCTGGACAATGAGCAGTTCTTC.

The chain recombines TRBV5-1 with TRBJ2-1; 7 bases fit TRBD1. The CDR3 has 16 amino acids. CDR1 is SGHRS, CDR2 YFSETQ, per germline. J lost 10 bases, V lost 3 bases, and 16 bases had no gene match. DNA for the CDR3: TGCGCCAGCAGCTCAATAGGGGGCGCAGGAGGTGGGGAGCAGTTCTTC. This codes for CASSSIGGAGGGEQFF.

The chain carries TRBV6-6 and TRBJ1-2, with a possible D match to TRBD1 (6 bases). Germline CDR1 MNHNY, CDR2 SVGAGI (reference sequence). V gave up 8 bases and J gave up 8 bases, with 18 bases separating them. The CDR3 spans 13 residues. CDR3 nucleotide sequence: TGTGCCAGCGGGGCACAGGGTTATGGCGGCTACACCTTC. Protein: CASGAQGYGGYTF.

The rearrangement joins TRBV30 to TRBJ1-2; no clear D gene. The CDR3 contains 12 residues. Looked up from germline, CDR1 is GTSNPN and CDR2 is SVGIG (reference sequence). The V and J ends lost 3 bases and 8 bases respectively, with 13 bases between them. CDR3 nucleotides: TGTGCCTGGAGGCGACGGGAGCGAGGCTACACCTTC. Translated, it gives CAWRRRERGYTF.

This chain uses TRBV18 with TRBJ2-3; 8 positions match TRBD1. CDR3 length: 16 residues. V lost 6 bases to trimming and J lost 2 bases; unmatched junction nucleotides: 10. Germline V gene lookup returns CDR1 KGHSH and CDR2 LQKENI. In DNA, the CDR3 is TGTGCCAGCTCTGCCGGGCAGGGGGCTAACACAGATACGCAGTATTTT. Its translation is CASSAGQGANTDTQYF.

The chain links TRBV5-1 to TRBJ1-1, with D tentatively TRBD1 (5 bases). The CDR3 has 15 residues. V lost 0 bases to trimming and J lost 4 bases, with 13 bases between them. The germline V gene has CDR1 SGHRS and CDR2 YFSETQ. Written as DNA, the CDR3 is TGCGCCAGCAGCTTGGTTCCCTTAGGGGTCACTGAAGCTTTCTTT. Its protein is CASSLVPLGVTEAFF.

This chain joins TRBV5-1 and TRBJ2-5, with TRBD2 as a possible D gene (6 bases). The CDR3 extends over 22 amino acids. Germline V gene sequence: CDR1 SGHRS, CDR2 YFSETQ. V was trimmed by 4 bases and J by 5 bases, leaving 39 bases between them. CDR3 sequence: CASSEKLPGTPIGGRDLETQYF. CDR3 sequence (DNA): TGCGCCAGCAGCGAAAAACTGCCCGGGACTCCTATAGGCGGCCGGGACCTGGAGACCCAGTACTTC.

The chain has TRBV5-1 and TRBJ2-1, with 9 positions matching TRBD1. Germline-derived CDR1 and CDR2 are SGHRS and YFSETQ. V trimming: 4 bases; J trimming: 8 bases; junction bases outside the gene matches: 4. This CDR3 has 13 amino acids. The CDR3 loop reads CASSGTGGYEQFF. In DNA, the CDR3 is TGCGCCAGCAGCGGAACAGGGGGCTATGAGCAGTTCTTC.

The chain recombines TRBV5-1 with TRBJ2-5; 12 bases agree with TRBD2. CDR3 length: 15 residues. CDR1 and CDR2 from the germline V gene are SGHRS and YFSETQ. Trimming removed 0 bases from V and 5 bases from J; junction bases left unmatched: 2. The CDR3 loop is CASSLVGLAGETQYF. DNA for the CDR3: TGCGCCAGCAGCTTGGTCGGACTAGCGGGGGAGACCCAGTACTTC.